The subject of this entry is one T cell receptor beta chain. What it binds is not known. The PCR ran on 60 Vbeta and 13 Jbeta primers. Profiled with immunoSEQ multiplex PCR; TCRdb holds only in-frame clones, not every one. This repertoire shows over 70,000 clones, roughly 80% found once; its top ten account for more than 3.5%. The data are from a study of cytomegalovirus exposure and HLA in healthy donors. General study results and limits: The Asian-associated ancestry cluster reportedly had fewer N-insertions than the approximately 670-donor mean in a later analysis.

The sample comprised PBMCs. This clonotype was obtained from a man under 40 in good health and CMV-seronegative.

In nucleotides, the CDR3 is TGTGCCAGCAGCTTATACCCCGCGGGCGATGGCTACACCTTC. This sequence encodes CASSLYPAGDGYTF. The chain has TRBV7-2 and TRBJ1-2; no definite D call. Germline V gene lookup returns CDR1 SGHTA and CDR2 FQGNSA. Trimming shortened V by 2 bases and J by 6 bases, and 13 bases separated the two germline ends. CDR3 size: 14 residues.